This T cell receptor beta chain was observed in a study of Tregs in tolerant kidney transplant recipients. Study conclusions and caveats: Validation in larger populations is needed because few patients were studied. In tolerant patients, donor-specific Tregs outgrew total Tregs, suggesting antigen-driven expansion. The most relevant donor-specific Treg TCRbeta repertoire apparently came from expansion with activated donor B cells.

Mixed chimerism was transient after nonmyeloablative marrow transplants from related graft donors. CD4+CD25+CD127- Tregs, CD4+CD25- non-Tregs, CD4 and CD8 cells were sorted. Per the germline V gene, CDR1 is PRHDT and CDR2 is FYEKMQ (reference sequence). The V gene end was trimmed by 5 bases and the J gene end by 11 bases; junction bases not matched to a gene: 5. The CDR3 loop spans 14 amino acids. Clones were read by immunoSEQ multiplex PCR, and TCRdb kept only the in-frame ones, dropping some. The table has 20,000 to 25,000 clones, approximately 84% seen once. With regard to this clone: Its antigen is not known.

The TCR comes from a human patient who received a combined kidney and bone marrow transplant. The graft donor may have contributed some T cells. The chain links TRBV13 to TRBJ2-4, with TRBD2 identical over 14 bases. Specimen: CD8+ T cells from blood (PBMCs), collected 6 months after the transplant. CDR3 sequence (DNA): TGTGCCAGCAGCGGTGGGACTAGCGGGGGTGTTCAGTACTTC. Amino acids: CASSGGTSGGVQYF.